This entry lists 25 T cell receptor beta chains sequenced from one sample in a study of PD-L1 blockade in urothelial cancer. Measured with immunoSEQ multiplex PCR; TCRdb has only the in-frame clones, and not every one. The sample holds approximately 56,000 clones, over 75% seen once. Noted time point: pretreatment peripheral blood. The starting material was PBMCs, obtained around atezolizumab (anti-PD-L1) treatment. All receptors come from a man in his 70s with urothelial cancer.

The CDR3 DNA is TGTGCCAGCAGTTCGACAGGGGGCACCGGGGAGCTGTTTTTT. Its translation is CASSSTGGTGELFF. This sequence joins TRBV6-5 and TRBJ2-2; 9 bases map to TRBD1. The J segment lost 4 bases and the V segment lost 4 bases, leaving 1 base of the junction unmatched. The CDR3 length is 14 residues. The germline V gene encodes CDR1 MNHEY and CDR2 SVGAGI.

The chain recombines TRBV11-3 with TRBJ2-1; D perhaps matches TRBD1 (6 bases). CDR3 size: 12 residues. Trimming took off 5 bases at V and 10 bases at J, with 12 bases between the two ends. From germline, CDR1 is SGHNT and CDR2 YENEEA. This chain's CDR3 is CASSQLGQEQFF. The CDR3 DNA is TGTGCCAGCAGCCAGCTGGGACAAGAGCAGTTCTTC.

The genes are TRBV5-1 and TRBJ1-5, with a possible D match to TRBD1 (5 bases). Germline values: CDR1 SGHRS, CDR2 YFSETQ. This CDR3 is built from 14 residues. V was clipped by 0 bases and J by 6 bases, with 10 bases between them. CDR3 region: CASSLGGVGQPQHF. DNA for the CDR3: TGCGCCAGCAGCTTGGGGGGGGTGGGTCAGCCCCAGCATTTT.

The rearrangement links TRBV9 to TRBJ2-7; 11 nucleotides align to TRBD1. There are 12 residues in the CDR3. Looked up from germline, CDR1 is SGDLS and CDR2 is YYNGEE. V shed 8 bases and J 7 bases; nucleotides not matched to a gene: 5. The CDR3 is CASGQGASEQYF. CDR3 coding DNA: TGTGCCAGTGGACAGGGGGCGAGTGAGCAGTACTTC.

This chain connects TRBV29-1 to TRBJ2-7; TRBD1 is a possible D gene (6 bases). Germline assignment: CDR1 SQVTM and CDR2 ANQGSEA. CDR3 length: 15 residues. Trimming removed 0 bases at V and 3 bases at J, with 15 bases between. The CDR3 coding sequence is TGCAGCGTTGAAGAAGGTGGACAGAACAGCTACGAGCAGTACTTC. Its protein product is CSVEEGGQNSYEQYF.

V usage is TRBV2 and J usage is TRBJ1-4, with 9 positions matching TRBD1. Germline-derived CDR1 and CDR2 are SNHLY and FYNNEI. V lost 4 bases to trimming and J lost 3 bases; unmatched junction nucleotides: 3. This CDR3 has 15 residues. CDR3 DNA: TGTGCCAGCAGTGCGGACAGGGGTTCTAATGAAAAACTGTTTTTT. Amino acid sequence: CASSADRGSNEKLFF.

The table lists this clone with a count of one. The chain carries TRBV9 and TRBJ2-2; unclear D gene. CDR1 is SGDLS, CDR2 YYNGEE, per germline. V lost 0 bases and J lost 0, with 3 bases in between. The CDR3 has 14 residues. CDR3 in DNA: TGTGCCAGCAGCGTAGTAGCGAACACCGGGGAGCTGTTTTTT. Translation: CASSVVANTGELFF.

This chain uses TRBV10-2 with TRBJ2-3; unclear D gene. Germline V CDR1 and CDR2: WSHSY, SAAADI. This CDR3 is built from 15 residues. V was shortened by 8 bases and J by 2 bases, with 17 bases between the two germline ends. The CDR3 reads CASQRSSSYTDTQYF. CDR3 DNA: TGCGCCAGCCAACGGAGCTCAAGCTACACAGATACGCAGTATTTT.

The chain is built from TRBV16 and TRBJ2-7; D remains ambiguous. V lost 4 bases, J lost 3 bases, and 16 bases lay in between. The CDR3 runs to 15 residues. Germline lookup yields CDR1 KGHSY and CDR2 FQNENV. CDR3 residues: CASSPQEPLFYEQYF. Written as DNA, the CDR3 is TGTGCCAGCAGCCCCCAAGAGCCTCTCTTCTACGAGCAGTACTTC.

The CDR3 here is CASSENRGGTGELFF. CDR3 DNA: TGCGCCAGCAGCGAAAACAGGGGTGGCACCGGGGAGCTGTTTTTT. This chain joins TRBV5-1 and TRBJ2-2; 7 bases map to TRBD1. J gave up 4 bases and V 4 bases, and 7 bases lay outside the gene matches. CDR3 length equals 15 residues. Germline-derived CDR1 and CDR2 are SGHRS and YFSETQ.

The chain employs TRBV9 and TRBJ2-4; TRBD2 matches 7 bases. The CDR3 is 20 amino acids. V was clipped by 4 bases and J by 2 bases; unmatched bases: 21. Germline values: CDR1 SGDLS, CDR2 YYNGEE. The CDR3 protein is CASSTPSGPGGLSTKNIQYF. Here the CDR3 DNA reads TGTGCCAGCAGCACCCCAAGCGGACCTGGGGGACTAAGCACCAAAAACATTCAGTACTTC.

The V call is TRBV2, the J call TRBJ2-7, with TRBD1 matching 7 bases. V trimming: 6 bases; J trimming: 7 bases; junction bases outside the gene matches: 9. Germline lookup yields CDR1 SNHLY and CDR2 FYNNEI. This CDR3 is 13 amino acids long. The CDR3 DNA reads TGTGCCAGCAGCCGGGGACAGTTCCTTGAGCAGTACTTC. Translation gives CASSRGQFLEQYF.

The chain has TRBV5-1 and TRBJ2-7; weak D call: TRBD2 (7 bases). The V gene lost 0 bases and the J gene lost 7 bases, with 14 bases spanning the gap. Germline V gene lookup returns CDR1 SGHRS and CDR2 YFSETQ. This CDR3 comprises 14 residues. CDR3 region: CASSLEGGQGEQYF. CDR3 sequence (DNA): TGCGCCAGCAGCTTGGAGGGGGGGCAGGGGGAGCAGTACTTC.

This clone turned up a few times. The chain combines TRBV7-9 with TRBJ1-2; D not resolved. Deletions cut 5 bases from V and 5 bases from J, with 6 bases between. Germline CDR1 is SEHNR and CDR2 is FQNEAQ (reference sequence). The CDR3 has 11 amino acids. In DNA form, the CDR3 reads TGTGCCAGCAGCCCTATTTATGGCTACACCTTC. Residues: CASSPIYGYTF.

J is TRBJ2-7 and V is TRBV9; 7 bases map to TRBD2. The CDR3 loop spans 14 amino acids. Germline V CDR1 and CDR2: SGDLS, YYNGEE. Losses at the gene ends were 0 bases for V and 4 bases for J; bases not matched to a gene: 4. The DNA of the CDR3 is TGTGCCAGCAGCGTAGACTCGGGAGGATACGAGCAGTACTTC. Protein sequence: CASSVDSGGYEQYF.

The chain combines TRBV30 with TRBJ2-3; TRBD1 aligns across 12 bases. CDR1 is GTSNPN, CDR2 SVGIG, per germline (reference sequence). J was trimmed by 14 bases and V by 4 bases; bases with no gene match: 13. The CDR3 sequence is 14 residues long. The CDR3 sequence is CAWTRDRGQRYAYF. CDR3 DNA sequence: TGTGCCTGGACCCGGGACAGGGGGCAGAGATACGCGTATTTT. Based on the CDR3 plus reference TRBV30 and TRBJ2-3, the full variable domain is SQTIHQWPATLVQPVGSPLSLECTVEGTSNPNLYWYRQAAGRGLQLLFYSVGIGQISSEVPQNLSASRPQDRQFILSSKKLLLSDSGFYLCAWTRDRGQRYAYFGPGTRLTVL.

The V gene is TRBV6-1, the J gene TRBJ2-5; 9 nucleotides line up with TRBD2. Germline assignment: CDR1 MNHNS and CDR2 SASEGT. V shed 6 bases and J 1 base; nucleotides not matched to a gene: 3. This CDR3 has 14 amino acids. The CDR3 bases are TGTGCCAGCAGCTCGACTAGCGGCCAAGAGACCCAGTACTTC. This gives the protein CASSSTSGQETQYF.

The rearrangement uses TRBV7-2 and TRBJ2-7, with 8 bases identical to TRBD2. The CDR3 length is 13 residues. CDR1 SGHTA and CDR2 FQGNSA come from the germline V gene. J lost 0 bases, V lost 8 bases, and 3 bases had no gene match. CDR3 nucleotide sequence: TGTGCCAGCCGCGGGGGGAGCTCCTACGAGCAGTACTTC. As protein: CASRGGSSYEQYF.

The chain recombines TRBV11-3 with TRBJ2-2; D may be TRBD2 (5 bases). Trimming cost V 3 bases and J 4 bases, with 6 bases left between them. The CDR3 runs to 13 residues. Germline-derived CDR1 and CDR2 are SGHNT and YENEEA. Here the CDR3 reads CASSFRGTGELFF. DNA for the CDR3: TGTGCCAGCAGCTTCCGGGGCACCGGGGAGCTGTTTTTT. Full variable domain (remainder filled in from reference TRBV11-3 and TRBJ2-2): EAGVVQSPRYKIIEKKQPVAFWCNPISGHNTLYWYLQNLGQGPELLIRYENEEAVDDSQLPKDRFSAERLKGVDSTLKIQPAELGDSAVYLCASSFRGTGELFFGEGSRLTVL.

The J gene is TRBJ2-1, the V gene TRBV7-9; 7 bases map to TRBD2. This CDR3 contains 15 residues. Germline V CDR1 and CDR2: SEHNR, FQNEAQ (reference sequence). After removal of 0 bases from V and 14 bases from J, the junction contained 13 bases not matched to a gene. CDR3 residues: CASSLAQGQPSGEFF. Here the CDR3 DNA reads TGTGCCAGCAGCTTAGCGCAAGGTCAACCAAGCGGGGAGTTCTTC.

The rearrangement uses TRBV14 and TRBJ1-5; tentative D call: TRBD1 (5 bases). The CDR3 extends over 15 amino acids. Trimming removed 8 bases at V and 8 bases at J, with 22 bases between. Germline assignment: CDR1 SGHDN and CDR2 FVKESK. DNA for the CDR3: TGTGCCAGCCCCCGTCTATTATCGGGGGAGGAGCCCCAGCATTTT. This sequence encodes CASPRLLSGEEPQHF. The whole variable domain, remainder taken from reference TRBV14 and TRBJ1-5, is EAGVTQFPSHSVIEKGQTVTLRCDPISGHDNLYWYRRVMGKEIKFLLHFVKESKQDESGMPNNRFLAERTGGTYSTLKVQPAELEDSGVYFCASPRLLSGEEPQHFGDGTRLSIL.

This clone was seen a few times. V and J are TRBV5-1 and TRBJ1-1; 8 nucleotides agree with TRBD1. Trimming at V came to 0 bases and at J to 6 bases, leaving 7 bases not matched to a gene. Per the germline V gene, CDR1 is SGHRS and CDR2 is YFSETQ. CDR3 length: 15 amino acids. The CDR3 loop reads CASSLGSGGIAEAFF. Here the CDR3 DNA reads TGCGCCAGCAGCTTGGGGTCAGGGGGCATCGCTGAAGCTTTCTTT.

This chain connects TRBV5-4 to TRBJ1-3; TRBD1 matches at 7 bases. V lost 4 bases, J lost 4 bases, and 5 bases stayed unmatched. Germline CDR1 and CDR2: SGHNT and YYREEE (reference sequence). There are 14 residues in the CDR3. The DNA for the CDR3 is TGTGCCAGCAGCACCGCGGGACAGGGAAACACCATATATTTT. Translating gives CASSTAGQGNTIYF.

CDR3 bases: TGTGCCATCAGTCGGACAGGGGGCCGGGGCAATCAGCCCCAGCATTTT. Its translation is CAISRTGGRGNQPQHF. V is TRBV10-3 and J is TRBJ1-5; the match to TRBD1 covers 11 bases. The V gene's germline CDR1 is ENHRY and CDR2 SYGVKD. V was pared by 5 bases and J by 2 bases, with 5 bases of the junction left unmatched. The CDR3 sequence is 16 residues long.

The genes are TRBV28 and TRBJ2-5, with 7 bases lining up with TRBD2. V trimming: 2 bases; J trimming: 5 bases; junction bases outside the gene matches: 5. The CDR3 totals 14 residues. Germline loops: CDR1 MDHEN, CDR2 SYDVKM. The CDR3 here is CASSLMGGSETQYF. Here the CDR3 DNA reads TGTGCCAGCAGTTTAATGGGGGGGTCGGAGACCCAGTACTTC.